These T cell receptor beta chains were read from a single sample in a study of regulatory T cells in long-lasting Graves disease. TCRdb itself ran the multiplex PCR reads through MiXCR, one entry per CDR3 protein. Counted here are 300,000 to 500,000 distinct CDR3 sequences, less than 25% occurring once; the ten biggest clones make up around 20%. The sequences come from peripheral blood mononuclear cells (PBMCs), collected when the disease was refractory, from a patient treated with antithyroid drugs. The receptors were gathered from a female donor with Graves disease. Both conserved end residues are part of each CDR3. Each record gives: D gene, clone size, V gene, J gene, CDR3 length, CDR3 protein, CDR3 DNA. The D gene is left open where the match is weak. The size of a clone is reported for some rows only, either as once, few or many, or as a class for expanded clones.

-,-,TRBV3-1,TRBJ1-2,13,CASSQSNYYGYTF,TGTGCCAGCAGCCAGTCCAACTACTATGGCTACACCTTC
-,many,TRBV30,TRBJ1-2,11,CAWTDSYGYTF,TGTGCCTGGACGGACTCTTATGGCTACACCTTC
-,-,TRBV5-6,TRBJ1-2,15,CASSYGQLPNYGYTF,TGTGCCAGCAGCTATGGACAGCTCCCCAACTATGGCTACACCTTC
-,-,TRBV4-1,TRBJ1-5,14,CASSQARGNQPQHF,TGCGCCAGCAGCCAAGCCAGAGGAAATCAGCCCCAGCATTTT
TRBD1,few,TRBV6-5,TRBJ2-7,15,CASSYLRGLNYEQYF,TGTGCCAGCAGTTATCTCAGGGGGCTGAACTACGAGCAGTACTTC
TRBD1,-,TRBV6-5,TRBJ1-1,16,CASSYSQGARDTEAFF,TGTGCCAGCAGTTACTCCCAGGGGGCTCGGGACACTGAAGCTTTCTTT
-,-,TRBV19,TRBJ1-2,12,CASGRGDYGYTF,TGTGCCAGTGGGCGGGGTGACTATGGCTACACCTTC
-,few,TRBV7-8,TRBJ2-2,13,CASSLYNTGELFF,TGTGCCAGCAGCTTATACAACACCGGGGAGCTGTTTTTT
-,-,TRBV6-1,TRBJ2-2,17,CACSPRLTGVPTGELFF,TGTGCCTGCAGTCCCCGTCTAACGGGAGTACCCACCGGGGAGCTGTTTTTT
-,-,TRBV12-3/TRBV12-4,TRBJ2-2,17,CASSLWAPSLNTGEPFF,TGTGCCAGCAGTTTATGGGCCCCCTCCCTGAATACCGGGGAGCCGTTTTTT
-,many,TRBV28,TRBJ2-5,13,CASCVFRQETQYF,TGTGCCAGCTGCGTTTTCCGGCAAGAGACCCAGTACTTC
-,-,TRBV6-1,TRBJ1-1,13,CASSHDRDTEAFF,TGTGCCAGCAGTCACGACAGAGACACTGAAGCTTTCTTT
-,few,TRBV27,TRBJ2-4,15,CASSSPGLAKNIQYF,TGTGCCAGCAGTTCCCCGGGTCTAGCCAAAAACATTCAGTACTTC
-,few,TRBV20-1,TRBJ1-5,14,CSARPTGSNQPQHF,TGCAGTGCTAGGCCGACAGGTAGCAATCAGCCCCAGCATTTT
-,-,TRBV24-1,TRBJ2-2,12,CATSAGGGELFF,TGTGCCACCAGTGCCGGGGGCGGGGAGCTGTTTTTT
TRBD1,-,TRBV12-3/TRBV12-4,TRBJ2-7,14,CASSFGDRGIWQYF,TGTGCCAGCAGTTTTGGGGACAGGGGCATTTGGCAGTACTTC
TRBD2,-,TRBV5-1,TRBJ2-5,16,CASSLTTSGPRETQYF,TGCGCCAGCAGCTTAACTACTAGCGGCCCTAGAGAGACCCAGTACTTC
-,few,TRBV6-1,TRBJ1-5,16,CASSEALGLSNQPQHF,TGTGCCAGCAGTGAAGCGCTCGGGTTGAGCAATCAGCCCCAGCATTTT
-,many,TRBV2,TRBJ2-5,15,CASSGGRSFQETQYF,TGTGCCAGCAGCGGGGGCAGGTCCTTCCAAGAGACCCAGTACTTC
-,many,TRBV28,TRBJ2-7,11,CASSWDYEQYF,TGTGCCTCATCCTGGGACTACGAGCAGTACTTC
-,few,TRBV5-1,TRBJ2-2,14,CASSLAGYTGELFF,TGCGCCAGCAGCTTGGCCGGGTACACCGGGGAGCTGTTTTTT
-,few,TRBV19,TRBJ1-5,13,CASSVQTNQPQHF,TGTGCCAGTAGTGTACAGACAAATCAGCCCCAGCATTTT
-,few,TRBV5-1,TRBJ1-6,14,CASRPQGGYTPLHF,TGCGCCAGCAGACCACAGGGCGGCTACACACCCCTCCACTTT
-,few,TRBV7-9,TRBJ2-7,15,CASSPPAAGTGEQYF,TGTGCCAGCAGCCCTCCTGCAGCCGGAACCGGCGAGCAGTACTTC
TRBD2,many,TRBV27,TRBJ2-2,16,CASSFDGRAGTGELFF,TGTGCCAGCAGTTTTGACGGGAGGGCCGGAACCGGGGAGCTGTTTTTT
-,-,TRBV12-3/TRBV12-4,TRBJ1-6,14,CASSFVQGNSPLHF,TGTGCCAGCAGTTTCGTACAGGGTAATTCACCCCTCCACTTT
-,many,TRBV15,TRBJ2-5,13,CATSRDLSGTQYF,TGTGCCACCAGCAGAGATCTTAGTGGGACCCAGTACTTC
-,many,TRBV30,TRBJ1-4,14,CAWGIQTTNEKLFF,TGTGCCTGGGGCATACAGACAACTAATGAAAAACTGTTTTTT
TRBD2,-,TRBV15,TRBJ2-2,16,CATSSPTSGRTGELFF,TGTGCCACCAGCAGCCCGACTAGCGGGAGGACCGGGGAGCTGTTTTTT
-,many,TRBV3-1,TRBJ2-7,12,CASSQDTRKQYF,TGTGCCAGCAGCCAAGATACCAGAAAGCAGTACTTC
-,many,TRBV12-3/TRBV12-4,TRBJ1-1,14,CASSFHRENTEAFF,TGTGCCAGCAGTTTTCATCGGGAGAACACTGAAGCTTTCTTT
TRBD2,few,TRBV12-3/TRBV12-4,TRBJ2-7,17,CASSLARGLAGAYEQYF,TGTGCCAGCAGTTTAGCGCGGGGACTAGCGGGGGCCTACGAGCAGTACTTC
-,-,TRBV7-2,TRBJ1-1,13,CASSFGGWAEAFF,TGTGCCAGCAGCTTCGGGGGTTGGGCTGAAGCTTTCTTT
-,-,TRBV19,TRBJ2-7,14,CASSDDSIPYEQYF,TGTGCCAGTAGTGATGACTCAATCCCCTACGAGCAGTACTTC
-,-,TRBV9,TRBJ1-5,14,CASSVGTADQPQHF,TGTGCCAGCAGCGTAGGGACAGCAGATCAGCCCCAGCATTTT
TRBD2,few,TRBV7-9,TRBJ2-7,16,CASSLNEGLAAYEQYF,TGTGCCAGCAGCTTAAACGAGGGACTAGCGGCCTACGAGCAGTACTTC
-,-,TRBV28,TRBJ2-2,15,CASSLSDFWTGELFF,TGTGCCAGCAGTTTAAGTGATTTTTGGACCGGGGAGCTGTTTTTT
TRBD1,few,TRBV7-9,TRBJ2-4,14,CASSLEIQGDIQYF,TGTGCCAGCAGCTTAGAGATACAGGGGGACATTCAGTACTTC
TRBD1,many,TRBV5-1,TRBJ1-2,14,CASSEQGTNYGYTF,TGCGCCAGCAGCGAACAGGGGACTAACTATGGCTACACCTTC
TRBD2,-,TRBV7-9,TRBJ2-7,18,CASSSRTSANWGPYEQYF,TGTGCCAGCAGCTCTCGGACTAGCGCCAACTGGGGGCCCTACGAGCAGTACTTC
-,-,TRBV7-9,TRBJ1-1,13,CASRGIMNTEAFF,TGTGCCAGCAGGGGCATCATGAACACTGAAGCTTTCTTT
-,few,TRBV20-1,TRBJ2-1,13,CSAPKAGGNEQFF,TGCAGTGCTCCCAAGGCAGGGGGGAATGAGCAGTTCTTC
TRBD1,many,TRBV7-2,TRBJ2-7,13,CASSLDRGREQYF,TGTGCCAGCAGCTTGGACAGGGGTCGGGAGCAGTACTTC
-,many,TRBV28,TRBJ2-6,14,CASSDSSGANVLTF,TGTGCCAGCAGTGACAGCTCTGGGGCCAACGTCCTGACTTTC
-,-,TRBV12-3/TRBV12-4,TRBJ2-6,15,CTSSLWAGGANVLTF,TGTACCAGCAGTTTATGGGCAGGTGGGGCCAACGTCCTGACTTTC
-,few,TRBV30,TRBJ1-2,16,CAWSAPGQRVNYGYTF,TGTGCCTGGAGTGCCCCTGGACAGAGAGTTAACTATGGCTACACCTTC
TRBD1,few,TRBV12-3/TRBV12-4,TRBJ2-3,14,CASSQDRVTDTQYF,TGTGCCAGCAGCCAAGACAGGGTCACAGATACGCAGTATTTT
-,many,TRBV7-2,TRBJ1-2,13,CASTPTPGGGYTF,TGTGCCAGCACCCCCACTCCCGGTGGGGGCTACACCTTC
-,many,TRBV7-2,TRBJ2-5,15,CASSPRRRSKETQYF,TGTGCCAGCAGCCCACGCCGGCGGAGCAAAGAGACCCAGTACTTC
TRBD1,few,TRBV3-1,TRBJ1-6,15,CASSQGTGINSPLHF,TGTGCCAGCAGCCAAGGGACAGGGATTAATTCACCCCTCCACTTT
-,many,TRBV19,TRBJ1-1,13,CASSIGRTTEAFF,TGTGCCAGTAGTATCGGACGGACCACTGAAGCTTTCTTT
-,-,TRBV6-9,TRBJ2-2,13,CASSSESTGELFF,TGTGCCAGCAGTTCCGAAAGCACCGGGGAGCTGTTTTTT
TRBD2,-,TRBV28,TRBJ2-3,14,CASSASGRTDTQYF,TGTGCCAGCAGCGCTAGCGGGAGAACAGATACGCAGTATTTT
TRBD1,once,TRBV3-1,TRBJ2-7,14,CASSRGTGGSEQYF,TGTGCCAGCAGCCGTGGGACAGGGGGCAGCGAGCAGTACTTC
-,many,TRBV27,TRBJ2-5,15,CASSLSAGTGETQYF,TGTGCCAGCAGTTTATCGGCAGGGACGGGGGAGACCCAGTACTTC
TRBD2,many,TRBV6-1,TRBJ2-2,16,CASSSPSGANTGELFF,TGTGCCAGCAGTAGCCCTAGCGGAGCGAACACCGGGGAGCTGTTTTTT
TRBD1,-,TRBV6-5,TRBJ1-5,16,CASSYLGNRGNQPQHF,TGTGCCAGCAGTTACCTGGGGAACAGGGGAAATCAGCCCCAGCATTTT
-,few,TRBV4-1,TRBJ2-4,16,CASSHSPGGAKNIQYF,TGCGCCAGCAGCCATAGTCCTGGTGGAGCCAAAAACATTCAGTACTTC